The 10 T cell receptor beta chains below come from one sample, sequenced in a study of T cells in women clearing cervical HPV infection. The repertoire was sequenced with immunoSEQ multiplex PCR; TCRdb's copy has only in-frame clones and lacks some. The listing contains under 50,000 clones. Sequenced input: blood buffy coat. The source of these receptors is a woman between 18 and 70 years old with a cervical HPV16 infection that either progressed to CIN3+ or cleared (not recorded which).

In the case of this clone: Read data end 3 residues before the CDR3 end; the end is taken from the germline J gene. This chain joins TRBV2 and TRBJ2-6; the D is unclear. Trimming pared 4 bases from V and 2 bases from J, leaving 6 bases between. The germline V gene has CDR1 SNHLY and CDR2 FYNNEI. The CDR3 is 14 residues long. This chain's CDR3 is CASSVETGANVLTF. CDR3 bases read: TGTGCCAGCAGTGTAGAGACTGGGGCCAACGTC.

Notes on this clone: The read ends 3 residues shy of where the CDR3 ends; the end is completed using the germline J gene. V and J are TRBV5-1 and TRBJ1-2; D perhaps matches TRBD1 (6 bases). This CDR3 is built from 13 residues. Germline CDR1 and CDR2: SGHRS and YFSETQ. The CDR3 loop reads CASSSGDTKGYTF. Incomplete CDR3 DNA: TGCGCCAGCAGCTCAGGGGACACGAAAGGC.

Points on this clone: Read coverage stops 3 residues before the CDR3 terminus; the germline J gene supplies the remainder. Other DNA sequences in this sample translate to the same CDR3. V and J are TRBV5-1 and TRBJ1-2; the D gene is possibly TRBD1 (5 bases). CDR3 length equals 14 residues. CDR1 and CDR2 (germline): SGHRS, YFSETQ. The part of the CDR3 DNA that was read is TGCGCCAGCAGCGCGGGACTAGCGGGGTACGAC. It encodes CASSAGLAGYD. The CDR3 reads in full as CASSAGLAGYDYTF.

Concerning this clone itself: The read stops 3 residues short of the end of the CDR3; the missing end is completed from the germline J gene. The genes are TRBV5-1 and TRBJ2-1; TRBD2 matches 16 bases. The germline V gene has CDR1 SGHRS and CDR2 YFSETQ. The length of the CDR3 is 17 residues. Trimming at V came to 4 bases and at J to 8 bases, leaving 9 bases not matched to a gene. Incomplete CDR3 DNA: TGCGCCAGCAGCGGGACTAGCGGGGGGGCGCTAACGGATGAG. Protein sequence: CASSGTSGGALTDE. The CDR3, in full, reads CASSGTSGGALTDEQFF.

In the case of this clone: The sequenced fragment ends 3 residues before the CDR3 boundary, so the rest is inferred from the germline J gene. The gene calls are TRBV5-1 and TRBJ2-7; D is undetermined. Germline V gene data show CDR1 as SGHRS and CDR2 as YFSETQ. CDR3 size: 13 residues. Trimming pared 0 bases from V and 2 bases from J, leaving 6 bases between. Here the CDR3 reads CASSLDITYEQYF. The CDR3 DNA, read in part, is TGCGCCAGCAGCTTGGACATCACCTACGAG.

Turning to this clone: The CDR3 is cut off 3 residues early in the read; its end comes from the germline J gene. The chain carries TRBV18 and TRBJ2-7, with 7 bases lining up with TRBD1. Losses at the gene ends were 0 bases for V and 2 bases for J; bases not matched to a gene: 1. CDR1 is KGHSH and CDR2 is LQKENI in the germline V gene. This CDR3 region has 14 residues. CDR3 DNA (partial): TGTGCCAGCTCACCACCGGACAGGCCCTACGAG. Protein: CASSPPDRPYE. The complete CDR3 reads CASSPPDRPYEQYF.

As concerns this clone: The CDR3 is cut off 3 residues early in the read; its end comes from the germline J gene. The chain couples TRBV6-2 or TRBV6-3 to TRBJ1-1, with 7 bases identical to TRBD1. The germline V gene has CDR1 MNHEY and CDR2 SVGEGT. V was pared by 7 bases and J by 0 bases, with 5 bases of the junction left unmatched. The CDR3 covers 14 residues. CDR3 amino acids: CASTSTGMNTEAFF. The covered CDR3 bases are TGTGCCAGCACCTCGACAGGGATGAACACTGAA.

The CDR3 DNA, read in part, is TGCGCCAGCAGCCAAGATCCGGGACAGGGGGCTGGGGCCAACGTC. It is translated as CASSQDPGQGAGANV. From start to end, the CDR3 is CASSQDPGQGAGANVLTF. The chain couples TRBV4-1 to TRBJ2-6; TRBD1 matches at 11 bases. The read finishes 3 residues shy of the CDR3 end, and the germline J gene is used to complete it. Germline V gene sequence: CDR1 MGHRA, CDR2 YSYEKL. V was pared by 0 bases and J by 2 bases, with 3 bases of the junction left unmatched. The CDR3 has 18 residues.

About this clone itself: Sequencing ends 3 residues short of the CDR3 end; the germline J gene provides the rest. The chain recombines TRBV11-2 with TRBJ2-7; TRBD2 aligns across 8 bases. The CDR3 sequence is 14 residues long. The germline V gene has CDR1 SGHAT and CDR2 FQNNGV. The V segment lost 0 bases and the J segment 3 bases; nucleotides outside the gene matches: 1. The CDR3 sequence is CASSLEREVYEQYF. The CDR3 DNA, read in part, is TGTGCCAGCAGCTTAGAGCGGGAGGTCTACGAG.

As for this clone: The CDR3 goes on 3 residues after the read ends, and that part is filled in from the germline J gene. This chain uses TRBV28 with TRBJ1-2; 8 positions agree with TRBD1. The CDR3 spans 13 residues. V trimming: 5 bases; J trimming: 4 bases; junction bases outside the gene matches: 3. Germline CDR1 and CDR2: MDHEN and SYDVKM. This chain's CDR3 is CASSVGTGYGYTF. Partial CDR3 DNA: TGTGCCAGCAGTGTAGGGACAGGCTATGGC.